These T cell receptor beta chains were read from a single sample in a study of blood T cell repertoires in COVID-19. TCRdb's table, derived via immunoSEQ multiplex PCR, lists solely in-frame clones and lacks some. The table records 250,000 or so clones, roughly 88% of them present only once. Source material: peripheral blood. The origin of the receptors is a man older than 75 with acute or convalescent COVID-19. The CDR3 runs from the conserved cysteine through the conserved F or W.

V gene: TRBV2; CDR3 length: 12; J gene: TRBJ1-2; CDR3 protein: CASKWTGYGYTF
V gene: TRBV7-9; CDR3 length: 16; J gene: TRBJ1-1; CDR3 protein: CASSGVETSGTVRAFF
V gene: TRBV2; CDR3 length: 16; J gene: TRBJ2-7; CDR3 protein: CASSALRSGSYYEQYF
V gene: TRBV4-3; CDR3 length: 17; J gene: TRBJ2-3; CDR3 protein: CASSHGTSPPATDTQYF
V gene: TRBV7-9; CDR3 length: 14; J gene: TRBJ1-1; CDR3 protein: CASSLVTDRTEAFF
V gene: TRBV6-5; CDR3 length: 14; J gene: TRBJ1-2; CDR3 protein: CASSLGGSNYGYTF
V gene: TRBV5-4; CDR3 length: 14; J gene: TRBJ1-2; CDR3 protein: CASSLGHNTYGYTF
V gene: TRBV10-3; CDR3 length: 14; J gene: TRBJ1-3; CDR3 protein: CAISESRFGNTIYF
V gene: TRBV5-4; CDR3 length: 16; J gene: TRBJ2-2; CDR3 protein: CASSLGLAGGTGELFF
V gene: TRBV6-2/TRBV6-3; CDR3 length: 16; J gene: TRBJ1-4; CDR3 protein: CASSKGQGATNEKLFF
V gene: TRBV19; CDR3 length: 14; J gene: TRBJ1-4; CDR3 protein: CASSITGVNEKLFF
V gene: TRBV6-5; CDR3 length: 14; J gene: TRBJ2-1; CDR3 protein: CASSTPGLHNEQFF
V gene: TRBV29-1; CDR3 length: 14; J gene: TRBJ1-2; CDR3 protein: CSVEPGDRDYGYTF
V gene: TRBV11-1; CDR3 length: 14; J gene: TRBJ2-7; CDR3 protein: CASSPGGPPYEQYF
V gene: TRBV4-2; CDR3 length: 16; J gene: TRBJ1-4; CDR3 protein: CASSQDGPSTNEKLFF
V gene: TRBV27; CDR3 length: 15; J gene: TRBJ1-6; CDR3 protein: CASSLSGRYNSPLHF
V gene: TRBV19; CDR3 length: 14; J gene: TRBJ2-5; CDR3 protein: CASSLTGARETQYF
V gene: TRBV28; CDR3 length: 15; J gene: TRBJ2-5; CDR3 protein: CASSSPQGYQETQYF
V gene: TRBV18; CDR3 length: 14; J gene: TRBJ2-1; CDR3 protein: CASSPGLSSDEQFF
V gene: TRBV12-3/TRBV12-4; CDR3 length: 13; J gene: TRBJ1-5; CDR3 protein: CASSSQGNQPQHF
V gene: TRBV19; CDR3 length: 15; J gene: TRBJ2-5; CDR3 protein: CASNSGQAAQETQYF
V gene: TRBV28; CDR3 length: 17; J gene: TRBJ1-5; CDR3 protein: CASRQLQGFQGNQPQHF
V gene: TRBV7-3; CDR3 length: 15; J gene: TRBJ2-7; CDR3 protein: CASSVGQGAAYEQYF
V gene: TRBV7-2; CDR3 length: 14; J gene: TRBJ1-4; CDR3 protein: CASTSGTDGEKLFF
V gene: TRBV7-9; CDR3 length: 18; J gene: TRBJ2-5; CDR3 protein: CASSLEGRGRARSETQYF
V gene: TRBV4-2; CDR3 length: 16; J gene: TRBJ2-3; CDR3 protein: CASSQRRQDSTDTQYF
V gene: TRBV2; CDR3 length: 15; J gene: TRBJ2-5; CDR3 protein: CASSPHSGLQETQYF
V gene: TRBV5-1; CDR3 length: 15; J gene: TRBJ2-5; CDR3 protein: CASSPTGLGQETQYF
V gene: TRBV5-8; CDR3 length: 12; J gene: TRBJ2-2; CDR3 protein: CASSYRVPELFF
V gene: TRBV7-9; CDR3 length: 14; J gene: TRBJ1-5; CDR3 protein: CASSLSSAVGPQHF
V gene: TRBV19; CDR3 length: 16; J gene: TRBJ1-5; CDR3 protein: CASSMWTGRNNQPQHF